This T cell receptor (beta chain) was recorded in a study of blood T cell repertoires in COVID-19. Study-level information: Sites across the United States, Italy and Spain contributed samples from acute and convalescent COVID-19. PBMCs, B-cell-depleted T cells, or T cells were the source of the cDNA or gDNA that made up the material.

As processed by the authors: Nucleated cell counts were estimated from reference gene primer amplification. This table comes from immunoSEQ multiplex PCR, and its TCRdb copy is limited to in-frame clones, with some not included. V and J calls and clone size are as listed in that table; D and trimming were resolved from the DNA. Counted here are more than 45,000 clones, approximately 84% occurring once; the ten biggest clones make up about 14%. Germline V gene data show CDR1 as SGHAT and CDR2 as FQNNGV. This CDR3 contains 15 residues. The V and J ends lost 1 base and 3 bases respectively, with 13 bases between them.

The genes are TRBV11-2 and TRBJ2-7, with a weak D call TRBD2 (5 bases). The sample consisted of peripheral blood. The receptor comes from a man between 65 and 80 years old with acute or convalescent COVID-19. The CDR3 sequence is CASSLVRGNDYEQYF. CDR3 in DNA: TGTGCCAGCAGCTTAGTACGGGGAAATGACTACGAGCAGTACTTC.